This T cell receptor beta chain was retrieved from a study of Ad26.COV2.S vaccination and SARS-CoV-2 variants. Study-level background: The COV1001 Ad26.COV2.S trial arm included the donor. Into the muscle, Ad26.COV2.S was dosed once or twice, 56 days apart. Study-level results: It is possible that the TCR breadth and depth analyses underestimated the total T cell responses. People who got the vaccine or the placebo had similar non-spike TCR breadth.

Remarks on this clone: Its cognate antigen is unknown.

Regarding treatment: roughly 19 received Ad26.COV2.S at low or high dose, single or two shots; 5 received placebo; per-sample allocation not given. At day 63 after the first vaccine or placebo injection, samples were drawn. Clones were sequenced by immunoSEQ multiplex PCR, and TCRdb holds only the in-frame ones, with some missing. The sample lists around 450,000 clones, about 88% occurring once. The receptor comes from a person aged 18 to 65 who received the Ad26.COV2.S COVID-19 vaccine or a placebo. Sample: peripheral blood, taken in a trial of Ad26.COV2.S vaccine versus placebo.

The DNA of the CDR3 is TGTGCCAGCTCACCACCAAATACTGGGACAGCGGCTTTCTTT. Protein product: CASSPPNTGTAAFF. The chain combines TRBV18 with TRBJ1-1; 7 positions agree with TRBD1. Germline V gene data show CDR1 as KGHSH and CDR2 as LQKENI. CDR3 length: 14 residues. The V and J ends lost 0 bases and 11 bases, in that order; junction bases with no gene match: 9.